Below are 13 T cell receptor beta chains sequenced from a single sample in a study of blood T cell repertoires in COVID-19. Produced via immunoSEQ multiplex PCR; TCRdb's table is partial and in-frame only. The table lists 200,000 to 300,000 clones, about 93% of them singletons, with around 0.9% in the top ten. Sequenced material: peripheral blood. The receptors were sampled from a man aged 25-45 years with COVID-19, enrolled during active disease.

This chain joins TRBV5-1 and TRBJ2-7; 7 bases fit TRBD1. Germline CDR1 is SGHRS and CDR2 is YFSETQ. V dropped 5 bases and J dropped 2; count of bases not matched to a gene: 1. The CDR3 contains 12 residues. The CDR3 DNA is TGCGCCAGCAGAGGGGGCACCTACGAGCAGTACTTC. Its translation: CASRGGTYEQYF.

The chain combines TRBV18 with TRBJ2-4; the match to TRBD1 covers 7 bases. From germline, CDR1 is KGHSH and CDR2 LQKENI. The CDR3 runs to 15 residues. Germline trimming cut 2 bases from V and 1 base from J; bases unmatched to any gene: 2. For the CDR3, the DNA is TGTGCCAGCTCACCATCACAGGGGGCCAAAAACATTCAGTACTTC. It codes for CASSPSQGAKNIQYF.

The V call is TRBV10-3, the J call TRBJ1-1, with D maybe TRBD1 (5 bases). The CDR3 totals 15 residues. The ends were cut back, 0 bases at V and 5 bases at J, with 13 bases in the middle. Germline V gene sequence: CDR1 ENHRY, CDR2 SYGVKD. In DNA form, the CDR3 reads TGTGCCATCAGTGAGTCTCAGGGTAGTGGGACTGAAGCTTTCTTT. Protein: CAISESQGSGTEAFF.

Concerning this clone: The sample contains more than one DNA sequence encoding this CDR3. The V gene is TRBV6-5, the J gene TRBJ2-2; D possibly corresponds to TRBD1 (6 bases). The CDR3 consists of 16 residues. The germline V and J ends were trimmed by 0 bases and 1 base, with 9 bases remaining between them. Per the germline V gene, CDR1 is MNHEY and CDR2 is SVGAGI. The CDR3 here is CASSYSRQVNTGELFF. CDR3 DNA sequence: TGTGCCAGCAGTTACTCCCGACAGGTGAACACCGGGGAGCTGTTTTTT.

The rearrangement uses TRBV29-1 and TRBJ2-7, with 9 bases identical to TRBD1. The CDR3 sequence is 13 residues long. The V gene end was trimmed by 5 bases and the J gene end by 4 bases; junction bases not matched to a gene: 6. Germline CDR1 is SQVTM and CDR2 is ANQGSEA. The CDR3 spells CSVSGTGLYEQYF. CDR3 sequence (DNA): TGCAGCGTTTCCGGGACAGGGTTATACGAGCAGTACTTC.

CDR3 nucleotide sequence: TGCGCCAGCAGCTTACCCGCCCGTGCGGATTTGAACACTGAAGCTTTCTTT. This sequence encodes CASSLPARADLNTEAFF. V is TRBV5-1 and J is TRBJ1-1; D ambiguous. CDR3 length equals 17 residues. Germline lookup yields CDR1 SGHRS and CDR2 YFSETQ. Trimming took off 2 bases at V and 0 bases at J, with 17 bases between the two ends.

The chain uses TRBV27 and TRBJ2-1, with D maybe TRBD1 (6 bases). Germline V gene sequence: CDR1 MNHEY, CDR2 SMNVEV (reference sequence). Deletions cut 8 bases from V and 4 bases from J, with 12 bases between. The length of the CDR3 is 13 residues. The CDR3 DNA is TGTGCCAGCTTGGGGGCAGGGTACAATGAGCAGTTCTTC. This gives the protein CASLGAGYNEQFF.

V usage is TRBV7-3 and J usage is TRBJ1-2, with D possibly matching TRBD1 (6 bases). V was trimmed by 5 bases and J by 2 bases, leaving 21 bases between them. The CDR3 is 17 amino acids. Germline CDR1 and CDR2: SGHTA and FQGTGA. CDR3 in amino acids: CASSPLQRGRGNYGYTF. Here the CDR3 DNA reads TGTGCCAGCAGCCCTCTTCAGAGAGGGAGGGGGAACTATGGCTACACCTTC.

This rearrangement joins TRBV5-1 to TRBJ2-5; D not resolved. Trimming removed 3 bases from V and 5 bases from J, with 5 bases in between. CDR1 and CDR2 (germline): SGHRS, YFSETQ. This CDR3 spans 11 amino acids. The CDR3 spells CASSSHETQYF. CDR3 coding DNA: TGCGCCAGCAGCTCACATGAGACCCAGTACTTC.

The V gene is TRBV7-3, the J gene TRBJ2-1, with 7 bases aligning to TRBD2. CDR3 size: 15 residues. V lost 1 base to trimming and J lost 2 bases; unmatched junction nucleotides: 2. Germline-derived CDR1 and CDR2 are SGHTA and FQGTGA. CDR3 nucleotide sequence: TGTGCCAGCAGCTTAATTGCGGGGGCCTACAATGAGCAGTTCTTC. This translates into CASSLIAGAYNEQFF.

This clone has a single count. The chain recombines TRBV7-2 with TRBJ2-7; D may be TRBD1 (5 bases). V gave up 1 base and J gave up 3 bases, with 10 bases separating them. Germline V gene sequence: CDR1 SGHTA, CDR2 FQGNSA. The CDR3 runs 14 residues. This CDR3 is CASSLGQGYYEQYF. CDR3 coding DNA: TGTGCCAGCAGCTTAGGGCAGGGCTACTACGAGCAGTACTTC.

The gene calls are TRBV19 and TRBJ2-7, with D possibly being TRBD1 (5 bases). Per the germline V gene, CDR1 is LNHDA and CDR2 is SQIVND (reference sequence). This CDR3 is built from 14 residues. V lost 2 bases and J lost 5, with 13 bases in between. The CDR3 sequence is CASSIFQGWHEQYF. In DNA form, the CDR3 reads TGTGCCAGTAGTATATTCCAGGGTTGGCACGAGCAGTACTTC.

This clone was recorded only once. The rearrangement links TRBV7-2 to TRBJ2-7; 8 bases are a match to TRBD2. CDR3 length: 16 residues. Germline V gene sequence: CDR1 SGHTA, CDR2 FQGNSA. V lost 4 bases and J lost 3; bases outside the gene matches: 11. CDR3 in DNA: TGTGCCAGCAGCTCTAGCGGGCTTTGGAGGGACTACGAGCAGTACTTC. It is translated as CASSSSGLWRDYEQYF. Drawing the rest from reference TRBV7-2 and TRBJ2-7, the complete variable domain is GAGVSQSPSNKVTEKGKDVELRCDPISGHTALYWYRQSLGQGLEFLIYFQGNSAPDKSGLPSDRFSAERTGGSVSTLTIQRTQQEDSAVYLCASSSSGLWRDYEQYFGPGTRLTVT.